Listed here is a single T cell receptor (beta chain). Its specificity is not known. This CDR3 has 15 amino acids. Between the trimmed V and J ends, which lost 6 bases and 6 bases, there was a span of 18 bases. CDR1 is MNHNS and CDR2 is SASEGT in the germline V gene. The sample comes from a study of identical twins. General observations from the study: Excess sharing between twins was weaker in beta out-of-frame sequences.

Unique molecular identifiers were present on the cDNA, which also gained a universal primer site by template switching. A single record per CDR3 protein comes from TCRdb applying MiXCR to the 5' RACE reads. The sample records 450,000 to 650,000 distinct CDR3 sequences, more than 9% being singletons. This sample was shared with a second study, whose subject was yellow fever vaccine responses in identical twins.

The TCR originated in a woman aged 18-35 years in good health. Sequenced input: PBMCs. The V call is TRBV6-1, the J call TRBJ2-1; no reliable D call. The CDR3 DNA follows: TGTGCCAGCAGCTTTTCCTCTAGAAACTCCAATGAGCAGTTCTTC. Protein product: CASSFSSRNSNEQFF.